This entry lists 20 T cell receptor beta chains sequenced from one sample in a study of CD8 T cells in Susac syndrome. It was with random hexamers that roughly 0.45 to 1 ug RNA was reverse transcribed. TCRdb itself ran the immunoSEQ multiplex PCR reads through MiXCR, one entry per CDR3 protein. The sample records approximately 190,000 distinct CDR3 sequences, approximately 95% being singletons. The sequencing input was CD8+ T cells from PBMCs. The receptors stem from a human donor with Susac syndrome.

The V gene is TRBV2, the J gene TRBJ1-3; D is unclear. CDR1 and CDR2 from the germline V gene are SNHLY and FYNNEI. Trimming cost V 1 base and J 4 bases, with 8 bases left between them. The CDR3 is made up of 14 amino acids. The CDR3 spells CASSEGFTGNTIYF. CDR3 sequence (DNA): TGTGCCAGCAGTGAAGGGTTCACCGGAAACACCATATATTTT. Drawing the rest from reference TRBV2 and TRBJ1-3, the complete variable domain is EPEVTQTPSHQVTQMGQEVILRCVPISNHLYFYWYRQILGQKVEFLVSFYNNEISEKSEIFDDQFSVERPDGSNFTLKIRSTKLEDSAMYFCASSEGFTGNTIYFGEGSWLTVV.

The V and J genes are TRBV6-5 and TRBJ1-2; maybe TRBD1 (5 bases). V gave up 0 bases and J gave up 2 bases, with 7 bases separating them. The germline gives CDR1 MNHEY, CDR2 SVGAGI. The CDR3 sequence is 14 residues long. The CDR3 sequence: CASSYSEGNYGYTF. The CDR3 region has the DNA TGTGCCAGCAGTTACTCGGAGGGGAACTATGGCTACACCTTC.

The chain joins TRBV19 to TRBJ2-2, with 8 bases identical to TRBD1. The germline V gene has CDR1 LNHDA and CDR2 SQIVND (reference sequence). The CDR3 consists of 16 residues. Germline trimming cut 4 bases from V and 2 bases from J; bases unmatched to any gene: 6. The CDR3, as DNA: TGTGCCAGTAGTACCCGGGACAGGCTAAACACCGGGGAGCTGTTTTTT. Translating gives CASSTRDRLNTGELFF. Together with reference TRBV19 and TRBJ2-2, the CDR3 gives the full variable domain: DGGITQSPKYLFRKEGQNVTLSCEQNLNHDAMYWYRQDPGQGLRLIYYSQIVNDFQKGDIAEGYSVSREKKESFPLTVTSAQKNPTAFYLCASSTRDRLNTGELFFGEGSRLTVL.

This rearrangement joins TRBV9 to TRBJ2-3; no firm D call. The CDR3 is 14 residues long. From germline, CDR1 is SGDLS and CDR2 YYNGEE. V was shortened by 2 bases and J by 0 bases, with 7 bases between the two germline ends. The CDR3 loop is CASSVLVSTDTQYF. In DNA form, the CDR3 reads TGTGCCAGCAGCGTTCTCGTTAGCACAGATACGCAGTATTTT.

This sequence joins TRBV20-1 and TRBJ2-1, with D possibly TRBD2 on 6 matching bases. CDR1 and CDR2 from the germline V gene are DFQATT and SNEGSKA (reference sequence). This CDR3 contains 15 residues. Trimming pared 0 bases from V and 5 bases from J, leaving 14 bases between. In DNA form, the CDR3 reads TGCAGTGCTAGAGAGGAGGGAGATCCCAACAATGAGCAGTTCTTC. Translated: CSAREEGDPNNEQFF.

This sequence joins TRBV6-2 or TRBV6-3 and TRBJ2-3; possibly TRBD1 or TRBD2 for D (5 bases each). The CDR3 covers 13 residues. V lost 6 bases and J 3 bases, leaving 10 bases between the germline ends. CDR1 and CDR2 (germline): MNHEY, SVGEGT. Here the CDR3 DNA reads TGTGCCAGCAGGCCCGGGACGACAGATACGCAGTATTTT. It specifies CASRPGTTDTQYF.

The V gene is TRBV19, the J gene TRBJ1-2; D may be TRBD1 (5 bases). This CDR3 contains 14 residues. V was trimmed by 4 bases and J by 7 bases, leaving 16 bases between them. Germline assignment: CDR1 LNHDA and CDR2 SQIVND (reference sequence). The DNA of the CDR3 is TGTGCCAGTAGTAGACCGGGGGAGAGTGGTGGCTACACCTTC. Translation gives CASSRPGESGGYTF.

The chain is built from TRBV5-1 and TRBJ2-1; no firm D call. Germline assignment: CDR1 SGHRS and CDR2 YFSETQ. CDR3 length: 15 residues. Trimming removed 2 bases from V and 0 bases from J, with 9 bases in between. The CDR3 bases are TGCGCCAGCAGCTTTACAAGTTACTCCTACAATGAGCAGTTCTTC. Amino acids: CASSFTSYSYNEQFF.

This chain links TRBV6-5 with TRBJ2-2; the D gene is possibly TRBD2 (6 bases). The CDR3 covers 14 residues. The germline CDR1 and CDR2 sequences are MNHEY and SVGAGI. Trimming shortened V by 2 bases and J by 6 bases, and 10 bases separated the two germline ends. CDR3 sequence reads: CASSYTEGAGELFF. CDR3 nucleotide sequence: TGTGCCAGCAGTTACACGGAGGGCGCCGGGGAGCTGTTTTTT.

The gene calls are TRBV13 and TRBJ1-5; 7 bases fit TRBD1. J was trimmed by 6 bases and V by 3 bases; bases with no gene match: 8. The CDR3 is made up of 15 amino acids. CDR1 and CDR2 (germline): PRHDT, FYEKMQ (reference sequence). CDR3 region: CASSFGPQGVQPQHF. Here the CDR3 DNA reads TGTGCCAGCAGCTTTGGTCCGCAGGGGGTTCAGCCCCAGCATTTT.

The chain joins TRBV2 to TRBJ2-3, with 11 bases matching TRBD1. This CDR3 has 17 amino acids. Germline-derived CDR1 and CDR2 are SNHLY and FYNNEI. V lost 8 bases to trimming and J lost 0 bases; unmatched junction nucleotides: 10. The CDR3 loop reads CASAGQGDSSSTDTQYF. CDR3 bases: TGTGCCAGCGCGGGACAGGGGGACTCCTCTAGCACAGATACGCAGTATTTT.

The chain employs TRBV10-3 and TRBJ2-1, with a tentative D call TRBD2 (7 bases). Germline-derived CDR1 and CDR2 are ENHRY and SYGVKD. CDR3 length: 17 amino acids. V lost 4 bases, J lost 0 bases, and 16 bases lay in between. As DNA, the CDR3 is TGTGCCATCAGTGGAGGGGGGGGAGGGGACTCCTACAATGAGCAGTTCTTC. Encoded protein: CAISGGGGGDSYNEQFF.

This clonotype has only a few counts. The CDR3 protein is CASSLAGALYEQYF. The CDR3 nucleotides read TGTGCCAGCAGTCTAGCGGGAGCCCTCTACGAGCAGTACTTC. V gene TRBV5-4 combines with J gene TRBJ2-7; 10 bases agree with TRBD2. With 5 bases clipped from V and 3 bases from J, the junction kept 5 bases outside the gene matches. The germline V gene encodes CDR1 SGHNT and CDR2 YYREEE (reference sequence). The CDR3 consists of 14 residues.

The chain carries TRBV5-4 and TRBJ2-3, with 12 bases fitting TRBD2. Germline lookup yields CDR1 SGHNT and CDR2 YYREEE (reference sequence). CDR3 size: 17 residues. V dropped 4 bases and J dropped 3; count of bases not matched to a gene: 9. CDR3 in amino acids: CASSTGLAGFGTDTQYF. The CDR3 DNA follows: TGTGCCAGCAGCACCGGACTAGCGGGGTTTGGGACAGATACGCAGTATTTT. The full variable domain, with the rest looked up from reference TRBV5-4 and TRBJ2-3, is ETGVTQSPTHLIKTRGQQVTLRCSSQSGHNTVSWYQQALGQGPQFIFQYYREEENGRGNFPPRFSGLQFPNYSSELNVNALELDDSALYLCASSTGLAGFGTDTQYFGPGTRLTVL.

V is TRBV3-1 and J is TRBJ2-7; the D call may be TRBD1 or TRBD2 (5 bases each). Trimming shortened V by 4 bases and J by 2 bases, and 12 bases separated the two germline ends. The CDR3 runs to 14 residues. The germline gives CDR1 LGHDT, CDR2 YNNKEL (reference sequence). The CDR3 reads CASSLEWDPYEQYF. The DNA for the CDR3 is TGTGCCAGCAGCCTCGAATGGGACCCCTACGAGCAGTACTTC.

The chain couples TRBV7-9 to TRBJ2-5, with a weak D call TRBD1 (6 bases). CDR1 and CDR2 (germline): SEHNR, FQNEAQ (reference sequence). The CDR3 extends over 13 amino acids. V dropped 5 bases and J dropped 1 base, with 8 bases sitting between them. Here the CDR3 DNA reads TGTGCCAGCAGCACAGGGCGCCAAGAGACCCAGTACTTC. This encodes CASSTGRQETQYF. Full variable domain (outside the CDR3, taken from reference TRBV7-9 and TRBJ2-5): DTGVSQNPRHKITKRGQNVTFRCDPISEHNRLYWYRQTLGQGPEFLTYFQNEAQLEKSRLLSDRFSAERPKGSFSTLEIQRTEQGDSAMYLCASSTGRQETQYFGPGTRLLVL.

This clonotype was seen once. J is TRBJ1-2 and V is TRBV7-3; TRBD1 aligns across 7 bases. CDR1 and CDR2 from the germline V gene are SGHTA and FQGTGA. V lost 6 bases to trimming and J lost 4 bases; unmatched junction nucleotides: 5. The CDR3 totals 13 residues. The DNA of the CDR3 is TGTGCCAGCAGGGCCACAGGGGTCTATGGCTACACCTTC. As protein: CASRATGVYGYTF.

The chain couples TRBV5-1 to TRBJ2-1; unclear D gene. Germline V gene sequence: CDR1 SGHRS, CDR2 YFSETQ. This CDR3 contains 12 residues. The ends were cut back, 3 bases at V and 5 bases at J, with 6 bases in the middle. The CDR3 sequence is CASSYDNNEQFF. As DNA, the CDR3 is TGCGCCAGCAGCTACGATAACAATGAGCAGTTCTTC.

This clonotype came up once. V gene TRBV14 combines with J gene TRBJ2-7, with a weak D call TRBD1 (5 bases). The CDR3 consists of 15 residues. Germline assignment: CDR1 SGHDN and CDR2 FVKESK. Trimming removed 4 bases at V and 3 bases at J, with 16 bases between. The CDR3 loop is CASSPGHGAFYEQYF. The CDR3 bases are TGTGCCAGCAGCCCCGGACACGGAGCGTTCTACGAGCAGTACTTC.

This chain joins TRBV2 and TRBJ2-2; D ambiguous. Per germline, CDR1 SNHLY and CDR2 FYNNEI. The CDR3 runs to 14 residues. Trimming took off 7 bases at V and 3 bases at J, with 12 bases between the two ends. This chain's CDR3 is CASNDGLYTGELFF. DNA for the CDR3: TGTGCCAGCAACGACGGTCTGTACACCGGGGAGCTGTTTTTT.